Given below is one T cell receptor (beta chain) in context. Method: immunoSEQ multiplex PCR; TCRdb's copy keeps in-frame clones and lacks some. This table holds about 96,000 clones, over 80% found once. This sample was taken from a study of T cell changes during pregnancy in multiple sclerosis. V dropped 5 bases and J dropped 8 bases, with 18 bases sitting between them. CDR3 length: 14 residues. Germline V gene sequence: CDR1 MNHEY, CDR2 SMNVEV (reference sequence). The receptor's source is a female donor with multiple sclerosis, enrolled in a pregnancy study. This chain uses TRBV27 with TRBJ1-2; D is perhaps TRBD1 (6 bases). Here the sequenced sample was peripheral blood, taken in the first trimester of pregnancy. The CDR3 region is CASSIQGEMQGYTF. CDR3 in DNA: TGTGCCAGCAGTATACAGGGCGAGATGCAGGGCTACACCTTC.